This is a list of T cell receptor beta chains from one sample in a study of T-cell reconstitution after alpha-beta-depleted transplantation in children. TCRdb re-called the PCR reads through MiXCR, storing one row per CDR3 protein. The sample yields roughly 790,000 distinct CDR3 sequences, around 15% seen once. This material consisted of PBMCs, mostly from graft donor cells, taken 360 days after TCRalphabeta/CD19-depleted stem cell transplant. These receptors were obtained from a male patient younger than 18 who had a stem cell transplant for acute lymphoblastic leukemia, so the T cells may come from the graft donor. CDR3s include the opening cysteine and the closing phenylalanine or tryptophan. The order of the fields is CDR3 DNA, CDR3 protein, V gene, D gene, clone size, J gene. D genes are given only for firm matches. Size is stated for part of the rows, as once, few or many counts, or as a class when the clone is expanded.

CDR3 DNA: TGTGCCAGCAGTTCCGAACTAGTATTCGTGGGAGAGACCCAGTACTTC
CDR3 protein: CASSSELVFVGETQYF
V gene: TRBV5-5
D gene: -
clone size: -
J gene: TRBJ2-5

CDR3 DNA: TGCAGCGTTGAAAGGGTCACAGATACGCAGTATTTT
CDR3 protein: CSVERVTDTQYF
V gene: TRBV29-1
D gene: -
clone size: -
J gene: TRBJ2-3

CDR3 DNA: TGTGCCAGCAGCTTACATAGCGAGCAGTTCTTC
CDR3 protein: CASSLHSEQFF
V gene: TRBV7-3
D gene: -
clone size: few
J gene: TRBJ2-1

CDR3 DNA: TGTGCCAGCAGTTCGCACAGATACCTTAACTATGGCTACACCTTC
CDR3 protein: CASSSHRYLNYGYTF
V gene: TRBV27
D gene: -
clone size: -
J gene: TRBJ1-2

CDR3 DNA: TGTGCCATCAGTGACCTCGAGGGGTTAGCGGGAGGAACCTACAATGAGCAGTTCTTC
CDR3 protein: CAISDLEGLAGGTYNEQFF
V gene: TRBV6-4
D gene: TRBD2
clone size: -
J gene: TRBJ2-1

CDR3 DNA: TGTGCCAGCAGTTTTATTGTCGTGAATGAGCAGTTCTTC
CDR3 protein: CASSFIVVNEQFF
V gene: TRBV12-3/TRBV12-4
D gene: -
clone size: few
J gene: TRBJ2-1

CDR3 DNA: TGCGCCAGCAGCTTGGTTCAGGGGAGGGACATTCAGTACTTC
CDR3 protein: CASSLVQGRDIQYF
V gene: TRBV5-1
D gene: -
clone size: few
J gene: TRBJ2-4

CDR3 DNA: TGCAGTGCTTCTCCCGGGACTGAGTTCTATGGCTACACCTTC
CDR3 protein: CSASPGTEFYGYTF
V gene: TRBV20-1
D gene: -
clone size: -
J gene: TRBJ1-2

CDR3 DNA: TGTGCCAGCAGCTTAGCCCCAGGGAGGGGCTATGGCTACACCTTC
CDR3 protein: CASSLAPGRGYGYTF
V gene: TRBV7-2
D gene: -
clone size: -
J gene: TRBJ1-2

CDR3 DNA: TGTGCCAGCTCACCAACTAGCGGGAGTAGGTCCTACGAGCAGTACTTC
CDR3 protein: CASSPTSGSRSYEQYF
V gene: TRBV18
D gene: TRBD2
clone size: -
J gene: TRBJ2-7

CDR3 DNA: TGCGCCAGCCGACTACAGGGGAGCGGCACAGATACGCAGTATTTT
CDR3 protein: CASRLQGSGTDTQYF
V gene: TRBV5-1
D gene: TRBD1
clone size: few
J gene: TRBJ2-3

CDR3 DNA: TGTGCCAGCAGTTCGGCCCTTGGCGCAGGGGCAGACAATGAGCAGTTCTTC
CDR3 protein: CASSSALGAGADNEQFF
V gene: TRBV12-3/TRBV12-4
D gene: -
clone size: -
J gene: TRBJ2-1

CDR3 DNA: TGTGCCAGCAGTACAGACAACAACTATGGCTACACCTTC
CDR3 protein: CASSTDNNYGYTF
V gene: TRBV12-3/TRBV12-4
D gene: -
clone size: -
J gene: TRBJ1-2

CDR3 DNA: TGTGCCAGCAGCGCCGAGGGACTAGCGGTTCACGAGCAGTACTTC
CDR3 protein: CASSAEGLAVHEQYF
V gene: TRBV9
D gene: TRBD2
clone size: -
J gene: TRBJ2-7

CDR3 DNA: TGCGCCAGTTGGACCGGACTAGCGGGAGGCTACGAGCAGTACTTC
CDR3 protein: CASWTGLAGGYEQYF
V gene: TRBV5-1
D gene: TRBD2
clone size: few
J gene: TRBJ2-7

CDR3 DNA: TGTGCCAGCAGGTCCCTCGGGTTTGAAGCTTTCTTT
CDR3 protein: CASRSLGFEAFF
V gene: TRBV27
D gene: -
clone size: -
J gene: TRBJ1-1

CDR3 DNA: TGTGCCACCAGCAGAGAGGACAGGGGGCAAGGGACCCAGTACTTC
CDR3 protein: CATSREDRGQGTQYF
V gene: TRBV15
D gene: TRBD1
clone size: few
J gene: TRBJ2-5

CDR3 DNA: TGCGCCAGCAGCTACAAGGACAGGGCGGGTTCCTACGAGCAGTACTTC
CDR3 protein: CASSYKDRAGSYEQYF
V gene: TRBV5-1
D gene: TRBD1
clone size: few
J gene: TRBJ2-7

CDR3 DNA: TGCAGCGTGATCGGGAAATTTTCCTACAATGAGCAGTTCTTC
CDR3 protein: CSVIGKFSYNEQFF
V gene: TRBV29-1
D gene: -
clone size: -
J gene: TRBJ2-1

CDR3 DNA: TGCGCCAGCAGCCCCTTCAAGTTCCAAGAGACCCAGTACTTC
CDR3 protein: CASSPFKFQETQYF
V gene: TRBV5-1
D gene: -
clone size: few
J gene: TRBJ2-5

CDR3 DNA: TGCAGTGCTAGAGATCGGACAGGTGGGAGTGGGGACTATGGCTACACCTTC
CDR3 protein: CSARDRTGGSGDYGYTF
V gene: TRBV20-1
D gene: TRBD1
clone size: -
J gene: TRBJ1-2

CDR3 DNA: TGTGCCAGCAGTTTCCTGACTAGCGGGATTTTCAGTGAGCAGTTCTTC
CDR3 protein: CASSFLTSGIFSEQFF
V gene: TRBV27
D gene: TRBD2
clone size: -
J gene: TRBJ2-1

CDR3 DNA: TGTGCCACCAGTGATCCAGCGGGGCGGGGCCCCTATGGCTACACCTTC
CDR3 protein: CATSDPAGRGPYGYTF
V gene: TRBV24-1
D gene: -
clone size: few
J gene: TRBJ1-2

CDR3 DNA: TGTGCCAGCGACACTAGCGTGGGCTCCTACAATGAGCAGTTCTTC
CDR3 protein: CASDTSVGSYNEQFF
V gene: TRBV2
D gene: TRBD2
clone size: -
J gene: TRBJ2-1

CDR3 DNA: TGCAGCGTTGTCACGGGAGGGCCCAATGAGCAGTTCTTC
CDR3 protein: CSVVTGGPNEQFF
V gene: TRBV29-1
D gene: TRBD2
clone size: -
J gene: TRBJ2-1

CDR3 DNA: TGTGCCAGCAGAGGGACAGGGTCCTACGAGCAGTACTTC
CDR3 protein: CASRGTGSYEQYF
V gene: TRBV25-1
D gene: TRBD1
clone size: many
J gene: TRBJ2-7

CDR3 DNA: TGCGCCAGCAGCTCTCGACAGACCACCGGGGAGCTGTTTTTT
CDR3 protein: CASSSRQTTGELFF
V gene: TRBV5-1
D gene: -
clone size: many
J gene: TRBJ2-2

CDR3 DNA: TGCAGTGCTAGAAACCTTTATGGCTACACCTTC
CDR3 protein: CSARNLYGYTF
V gene: TRBV20-1
D gene: -
clone size: -
J gene: TRBJ1-2

CDR3 DNA: TGTGCCAGCAGTGAATTGACAGCTTCCTTATACAATGAGCAGTTCTTC
CDR3 protein: CASSELTASLYNEQFF
V gene: TRBV25-1
D gene: -
clone size: few
J gene: TRBJ2-1

CDR3 DNA: TGTGCCAGCGGCCGAACAGGGTTGGGTGGCTACACCTTC
CDR3 protein: CASGRTGLGGYTF
V gene: TRBV11-2
D gene: -
clone size: -
J gene: TRBJ1-2

CDR3 DNA: TGTGCCAGCAGGGGGACAGGGGGCACAGATACGCAGTATTTT
CDR3 protein: CASRGTGGTDTQYF
V gene: TRBV5-6
D gene: TRBD1
clone size: -
J gene: TRBJ2-3

CDR3 DNA: TGTGCCAGCAGTGAAGCGAATTGGCGGGAGTCCGGGGAGCTGTTTTTT
CDR3 protein: CASSEANWRESGELFF
V gene: TRBV2
D gene: TRBD2
clone size: -
J gene: TRBJ2-2

CDR3 DNA: TGCGCCAGCAGCTTCGGGAGTTCCAGGTTTAGCACAGATACGCAGTATTTT
CDR3 protein: CASSFGSSRFSTDTQYF
V gene: TRBV5-1
D gene: -
clone size: few
J gene: TRBJ2-3

CDR3 DNA: TGTGCCAGCAGCGTATTACTTGACAGTCATGAGCAGTTCTTC
CDR3 protein: CASSVLLDSHEQFF
V gene: TRBV9
D gene: -
clone size: few
J gene: TRBJ2-1

CDR3 DNA: TGTGCCAGCAATGGGGCCCAGTCCCGAGAGCAGTACTTC
CDR3 protein: CASNGAQSREQYF
V gene: TRBV9
D gene: -
clone size: few
J gene: TRBJ2-7